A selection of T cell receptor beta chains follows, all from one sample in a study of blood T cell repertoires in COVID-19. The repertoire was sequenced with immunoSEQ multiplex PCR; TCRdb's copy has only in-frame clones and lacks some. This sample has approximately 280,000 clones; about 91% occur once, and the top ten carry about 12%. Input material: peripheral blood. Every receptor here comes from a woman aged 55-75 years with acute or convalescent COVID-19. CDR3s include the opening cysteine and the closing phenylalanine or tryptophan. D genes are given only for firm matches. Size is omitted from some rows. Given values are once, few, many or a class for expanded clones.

cdr3_nt: TGTGCCAGCAGTGACAGGAGCTACGAGCAGTACTTC; cdr3_aa: CASSDRSYEQYF; v_call: TRBV6-6; j_call: TRBJ2-7; clone_size: NA; d_call: NA; cdr3_length: 12
cdr3_nt: TGCAGTGCTAGTCGCAGACAGGGAGGAACTGAAGCTTTCTTT; cdr3_aa: CSASRRQGGTEAFF; v_call: TRBV20-1; j_call: TRBJ1-1; clone_size: NA; d_call: TRBD1; cdr3_length: 14
cdr3_nt: TGTGCCAGCACTAGACAGGGGGCTGTTACCGGGGAGCTGTTTTTT; cdr3_aa: CASTRQGAVTGELFF; v_call: TRBV6-5; j_call: TRBJ2-2; clone_size: NA; d_call: TRBD1; cdr3_length: 15
cdr3_nt: TGTGCCACCAGCAGATCGGGACAGAGCTCCTACGAGCAGTACTTC; cdr3_aa: CATSRSGQSSYEQYF; v_call: TRBV15; j_call: TRBJ2-7; clone_size: NA; d_call: TRBD1; cdr3_length: 15
cdr3_nt: TGTGCCAGTAGTATCGACTTCGCCGGGACAGGGAGGCGGAGTAATTCACCCCTCCACTTT; cdr3_aa: CASSIDFAGTGRRSNSPLHF; v_call: TRBV19; j_call: TRBJ1-6; clone_size: once; d_call: TRBD1; cdr3_length: 20
cdr3_nt: TGTGCTAGTGGTCCCGGACAGGGGGACTACAATGAGCAGTTCTTC; cdr3_aa: CASGPGQGDYNEQFF; v_call: TRBV12-5; j_call: TRBJ2-1; clone_size: once; d_call: TRBD1; cdr3_length: 15
cdr3_nt: TGTGCCTGCGGCAGGGGGGCGCGTAACGGGGAGCTGTTTTTT; cdr3_aa: CACGRGARNGELFF; v_call: TRBV28; j_call: TRBJ2-2; clone_size: NA; d_call: NA; cdr3_length: 14
cdr3_nt: TGTGCCAGCAGGAAGACTAGCCCCTCGACCACCCAGTACTTC; cdr3_aa: CASRKTSPSTTQYF; v_call: TRBV27; j_call: TRBJ2-5; clone_size: once; d_call: TRBD2; cdr3_length: 14
cdr3_nt: TGTGCCAGCACCCGACAGGGAACCGACATTCAGTACTTC; cdr3_aa: CASTRQGTDIQYF; v_call: TRBV3-1/TRBV3-2; j_call: TRBJ2-4; clone_size: once; d_call: TRBD1; cdr3_length: 13
cdr3_nt: TGCGCCAGCAGTCGAGTAGCCAGGGAATTTAACAATGAGCAGTTCTTC; cdr3_aa: CASSRVAREFNNEQFF; v_call: TRBV23-1; j_call: TRBJ2-1; clone_size: NA; d_call: NA; cdr3_length: 16
cdr3_nt: TGTGCCAGCGGACTAGCGGGAGTCCATTCAGGGCAGTTCTTC; cdr3_aa: CASGLAGVHSGQFF; v_call: TRBV6-5; j_call: TRBJ2-1; clone_size: NA; d_call: TRBD2; cdr3_length: 14
cdr3_nt: TGTGCCAGCAGCTTAGTGGTGGGCCAGGACTATGGCTACACCTTC; cdr3_aa: CASSLVVGQDYGYTF; v_call: TRBV7-9; j_call: TRBJ1-2; clone_size: NA; d_call: NA; cdr3_length: 15
cdr3_nt: TGTGCCAGCAGCTTGGCTGGACAGGAAGCTTTCTTT; cdr3_aa: CASSLAGQEAFF; v_call: TRBV7-9; j_call: TRBJ1-1; clone_size: NA; d_call: NA; cdr3_length: 12
cdr3_nt: TGTGCCAGCAGCCAGGGACTCGCGGGGGGCCCCGGGGAGACCCAGTACTTC; cdr3_aa: CASSQGLAGGPGETQYF; v_call: TRBV9; j_call: TRBJ2-5; clone_size: NA; d_call: TRBD2; cdr3_length: 17
cdr3_nt: TGTGCCAGCAGTGAAAGACTAGCGGGATTCTACAATGAGCAGTTCTTC; cdr3_aa: CASSERLAGFYNEQFF; v_call: TRBV2; j_call: TRBJ2-1; clone_size: NA; d_call: TRBD2; cdr3_length: 16
cdr3_nt: TGTGCCAGCAGTGACCGAAGGAGGGGGCGAGGGACTAATGAAAAACTGTTTTTT; cdr3_aa: CASSDRRRGRGTNEKLFF; v_call: TRBV2; j_call: TRBJ1-4; clone_size: NA; d_call: TRBD1; cdr3_length: 18
cdr3_nt: TGTGCCAGCAGTTTACTTGGAAACACCATATATTTT; cdr3_aa: CASSLLGNTIYF; v_call: TRBV28; j_call: TRBJ1-3; clone_size: NA; d_call: NA; cdr3_length: 12
cdr3_nt: TGTGCCAGCAGCCAGGGGTACTATGGCTACACCTTC; cdr3_aa: CASSQGYYGYTF; v_call: TRBV7-2; j_call: TRBJ1-2; clone_size: NA; d_call: NA; cdr3_length: 12
cdr3_nt: TGTGCCAGCAGCGTAGTAGCGGTGGACACAGATACGCAGTATTTT; cdr3_aa: CASSVVAVDTDTQYF; v_call: TRBV9; j_call: TRBJ2-3; clone_size: NA; d_call: NA; cdr3_length: 15
cdr3_nt: TGTGCCAGCAGCAAACAGGGTTACGAGCAGTACTTC; cdr3_aa: CASSKQGYEQYF; v_call: TRBV6-2/TRBV6-3; j_call: TRBJ2-7; clone_size: NA; d_call: NA; cdr3_length: 12
cdr3_nt: TGTGCCAGCAGCACCCCGACAGGGAGCTACTACAATGAGCAGTTCTTC; cdr3_aa: CASSTPTGSYYNEQFF; v_call: TRBV5-6; j_call: TRBJ2-1; clone_size: NA; d_call: TRBD1; cdr3_length: 16
cdr3_nt: TGTGCCAGCAGCCGACAGGGGGCTGACACTGAAGCTTTCTTT; cdr3_aa: CASSRQGADTEAFF; v_call: TRBV5-4; j_call: TRBJ1-1; clone_size: NA; d_call: TRBD1; cdr3_length: 14
cdr3_nt: TGTGCCAGCAGCCCGCGCGAGGGTAACACTGAAGCTTTCTTT; cdr3_aa: CASSPREGNTEAFF; v_call: TRBV7-8; j_call: TRBJ1-1; clone_size: NA; d_call: NA; cdr3_length: 14
cdr3_nt: TGCGCCAGCAGCTTGGGGCAGGGGGATCAGCCCCAGCATTTT; cdr3_aa: CASSLGQGDQPQHF; v_call: TRBV5-1; j_call: TRBJ1-5; clone_size: few; d_call: TRBD1; cdr3_length: 14
cdr3_nt: TGTGCCAGCAGTACCCAACAGGGGAACTATGGCTACACCTTC; cdr3_aa: CASSTQQGNYGYTF; v_call: TRBV28; j_call: TRBJ1-2; clone_size: NA; d_call: TRBD1; cdr3_length: 14
cdr3_nt: TGTGCCAGCCTATCTCTCCTTGGGGGGGTTAACTATGGCTACACCTTC; cdr3_aa: CASLSLLGGVNYGYTF; v_call: TRBV27; j_call: TRBJ1-2; clone_size: NA; d_call: NA; cdr3_length: 16
cdr3_nt: TGTGCCAGCACCGTACAGTTGAGAAATTCACCCCTCCACTTT; cdr3_aa: CASTVQLRNSPLHF; v_call: TRBV28; j_call: TRBJ1-6; clone_size: NA; d_call: NA; cdr3_length: 14
cdr3_nt: TGTGCCAGTAGTTCAGAACAGGGGGCCTATGGCTACACCTTC; cdr3_aa: CASSSEQGAYGYTF; v_call: TRBV19; j_call: TRBJ1-2; clone_size: NA; d_call: TRBD1; cdr3_length: 14
cdr3_nt: TGTGCCGAGGGGGCAGACTCCTCTGGGGCCAACGTCCTGACTTTC; cdr3_aa: CAEGADSSGANVLTF; v_call: TRBV21-1; j_call: TRBJ2-6; clone_size: NA; d_call: NA; cdr3_length: 15
cdr3_nt: TGTGCCAGCAGTACCCCCCTGGGCGGGCTCAATGAGCAGTTCTTC; cdr3_aa: CASSTPLGGLNEQFF; v_call: TRBV27; j_call: TRBJ2-1; clone_size: NA; d_call: NA; cdr3_length: 15
cdr3_nt: TGTGCCAGCAGTTTAAGGGGGTATAGCAATCAGCCCCAGCATTTT; cdr3_aa: CASSLRGYSNQPQHF; v_call: TRBV27; j_call: TRBJ1-5; clone_size: NA; d_call: NA; cdr3_length: 15
cdr3_nt: TGTGCCAGCAGGTCCTCCTTGGAGGGCTACACCTTC; cdr3_aa: CASRSSLEGYTF; v_call: TRBV28; j_call: TRBJ1-2; clone_size: NA; d_call: NA; cdr3_length: 12
cdr3_nt: TGTGCCAGCAGTATCCTAGGACAGGGAGTCCCTTATGGCTACACCTTC; cdr3_aa: CASSILGQGVPYGYTF; v_call: TRBV27; j_call: TRBJ1-2; clone_size: NA; d_call: TRBD1; cdr3_length: 16
cdr3_nt: TGTGCCAGCTCCCCGGGGGTTTGGTATGGCTACACCTTC; cdr3_aa: CASSPGVWYGYTF; v_call: TRBV27; j_call: TRBJ1-2; clone_size: once; d_call: NA; cdr3_length: 13
cdr3_nt: TGTGCCAGTAGTATAGAACGGAGGGGACTCTATTTT; cdr3_aa: CASSIERRGLYF; v_call: TRBV19; j_call: TRBJ1-4; clone_size: NA; d_call: NA; cdr3_length: 12
cdr3_nt: TGTGCCAGCAGTTTATTCACAGGGGACCTGACAGATACGCAGTATTTT; cdr3_aa: CASSLFTGDLTDTQYF; v_call: TRBV28; j_call: TRBJ2-3; clone_size: few; d_call: TRBD1; cdr3_length: 16
cdr3_nt: TGTGCCAGCAGCCTCGGGGGACAGGGGGTTCCGTCTAACTATGGCTACACCTTC; cdr3_aa: CASSLGGQGVPSNYGYTF; v_call: TRBV4-2; j_call: TRBJ1-2; clone_size: NA; d_call: TRBD1; cdr3_length: 18
cdr3_nt: TGTGCCAGTAGGCCTGGGGACGGGGGCACTGAAGCTTTCTTT; cdr3_aa: CASRPGDGGTEAFF; v_call: TRBV19; j_call: TRBJ1-1; clone_size: few; d_call: NA; cdr3_length: 14
cdr3_nt: TGCAGCGTTGACGCGGGTCATAATGAAAAACTGTTTTTT; cdr3_aa: CSVDAGHNEKLFF; v_call: TRBV29-1; j_call: TRBJ1-4; clone_size: NA; d_call: NA; cdr3_length: 13
cdr3_nt: TGTGCCAGCTCGCCGACACAGGGGTACGAGCAGTACTTC; cdr3_aa: CASSPTQGYEQYF; v_call: TRBV18; j_call: TRBJ2-7; clone_size: NA; d_call: TRBD1; cdr3_length: 13
cdr3_nt: TGCAGCGTTGATAGAGGGGGTGGTGAAGCTTTCTTT; cdr3_aa: CSVDRGGGEAFF; v_call: TRBV29-1; j_call: TRBJ1-1; clone_size: NA; d_call: NA; cdr3_length: 12
cdr3_nt: TGCGCCAGCAGCTTCATTAGTAGCGAGGAGCAGTATTTT; cdr3_aa: CASSFISSEEQYF; v_call: TRBV5-1; j_call: TRBJ2-3; clone_size: NA; d_call: NA; cdr3_length: 13
cdr3_nt: TGTGCCAGCAGCATTCATTTTGACAGGGTCTATGGCTACACCTTC; cdr3_aa: CASSIHFDRVYGYTF; v_call: TRBV5-4; j_call: TRBJ1-2; clone_size: NA; d_call: TRBD1; cdr3_length: 15
cdr3_nt: TGTGCCAGCAGCTTCTCACAGGCAACCTACGAGCAGTACTTC; cdr3_aa: CASSFSQATYEQYF; v_call: TRBV7-9; j_call: TRBJ2-7; clone_size: NA; d_call: NA; cdr3_length: 14
cdr3_nt: TGTGCCAGCAGGCTAGAGCGGGGGATGCCGGGGACCCAGTACTTC; cdr3_aa: CASRLERGMPGTQYF; v_call: TRBV6-5; j_call: TRBJ2-5; clone_size: NA; d_call: TRBD2; cdr3_length: 15
cdr3_nt: TGCAGTGCGCGGACAGGGGACGAGCAGTACTTC; cdr3_aa: CSARTGDEQYF; v_call: TRBV20-1; j_call: TRBJ2-7; clone_size: NA; d_call: TRBD1; cdr3_length: 11
cdr3_nt: TGTGCCAGCAGAACGGGACAGGTGACCTCCTACGAGCAGTACTTC; cdr3_aa: CASRTGQVTSYEQYF; v_call: TRBV28; j_call: TRBJ2-7; clone_size: NA; d_call: TRBD1; cdr3_length: 15
cdr3_nt: TGTGCCAGTAGCCTTCGGCCCCGGGAGGGAGCCTACGAGCAGTACTTC; cdr3_aa: CASSLRPREGAYEQYF; v_call: TRBV19; j_call: TRBJ2-7; clone_size: NA; d_call: TRBD2; cdr3_length: 16